This is a list of T cell receptor beta chains from one sample in a study of neoadjuvant nivolumab and ipilimumab in lung cancer. The method was immunoSEQ multiplex PCR; TCRdb's version includes in-frame clones alone and lacks a portion of them. The sample has under 4,500 clones, approximately 71% seen once. The specimen comprised peripheral blood, sampled after neoadjuvant nivolumab, alone or with ipilimumab, at or shortly before surgery. These receptors were taken from an adult with non-small cell lung cancer. Both conserved end residues are trimmed from each CDR3. Fields, in order: CDR3 length, V gene, CDR3 protein.

cdr3_length: 12
v_call: TRBV18
cdr3_aa: ASSPQELTDTQY

cdr3_length: 12
v_call: TRBV2
cdr3_aa: ASGDSHGAYEQY

cdr3_length: 15
v_call: TRBV11-2
cdr3_aa: ASSLELGQSGTGELF

cdr3_length: 9
v_call: TRBV20-1
cdr3_aa: SWTSQETQY

cdr3_length: 10
v_call: TRBV7-2
cdr3_aa: ASSLWGETQY

cdr3_length: 12
v_call: TRBV29-1
cdr3_aa: SVPRDRGFNEQF

cdr3_length: 9
v_call: TRBV20-1
cdr3_aa: SGGLAYEQY

cdr3_length: 12
v_call: TRBV5-1
cdr3_aa: ASSSLATRDEQF

cdr3_length: 11
v_call: TRBV19
cdr3_aa: ASLLDGDYEQY

cdr3_length: 11
v_call: TRBV18
cdr3_aa: ASSPGGPTEAF

cdr3_length: 9
v_call: TRBV2
cdr3_aa: ASSVGETQY

cdr3_length: 13
v_call: TRBV19
cdr3_aa: ASSMFTSGANVLT

cdr3_length: 13
v_call: TRBV9
cdr3_aa: ASSVGGGEGTEAF

cdr3_length: 11
v_call: TRBV7-2
cdr3_aa: ASSLGTGLIYT

cdr3_length: 13
v_call: TRBV5-1
cdr3_aa: ASSLRGVDQETQY

cdr3_length: 14
v_call: TRBV7-6
cdr3_aa: ASSSPGRSLSYEQY

cdr3_length: 11
v_call: TRBV6-6
cdr3_aa: ASRFMVDTEAF

cdr3_length: 13
v_call: TRBV28
cdr3_aa: ASSSPRDGANVLT

cdr3_length: 12
v_call: TRBV6-4
cdr3_aa: ASSDSGRPYGYT

cdr3_length: 14
v_call: TRBV5-4
cdr3_aa: ASSKTGTSGYNEQF